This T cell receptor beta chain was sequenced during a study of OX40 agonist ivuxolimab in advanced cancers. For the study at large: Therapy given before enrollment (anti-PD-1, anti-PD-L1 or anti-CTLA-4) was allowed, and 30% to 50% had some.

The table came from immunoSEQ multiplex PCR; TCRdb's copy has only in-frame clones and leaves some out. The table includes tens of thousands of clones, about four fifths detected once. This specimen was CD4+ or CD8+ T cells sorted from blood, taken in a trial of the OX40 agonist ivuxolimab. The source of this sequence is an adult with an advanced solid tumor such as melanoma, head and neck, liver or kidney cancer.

CDR3 residues: CAITQRGGNNEQFF. Written as DNA, the CDR3 is TGTGCCATCACCCAGCGGGGGGGCAACAATGAGCAGTTCTTC. V and J are TRBV10-3 and TRBJ2-1, with 10 bases aligning to TRBD2. V gave up 7 bases and J gave up 5 bases; unmatched junction bases: 5. This CDR3 comprises 14 residues. Germline V CDR1 and CDR2: ENHRY, SYGVKD.